This T cell receptor beta chain was sequenced during a study of identical twins. Overall study findings and caveats: In cord blood, abundant beta clonotypes had fewer insertions; memory showed no trend. Models underestimated how often monozygotic twins shared out-of-frame TCR alpha. The study based its conclusions on cross-sectional statistical analysis and did not follow the same donors.

In this sample, this clonotype turned up many times. No antigen is known for it. Germline lookup yields CDR1 DFQATT and CDR2 SNEGSKA (reference sequence). The CDR3 spans 12 residues. The germline V and J ends were trimmed by 6 bases and 2 bases, with 10 bases remaining between them. Unique molecular identifiers were present on the cDNA, which also gained a universal primer site by template switching. MiXCR was run by TCRdb on the 5' RACE reads, yielding one entry per CDR3 protein. The sample shows just under 550,000 distinct CDR3 sequences, approximately 16% of them seen only once. The sample was also reused in another study, on yellow fever vaccine responses in identical twins.

The sequence was obtained from a woman younger than 35 in good health. Sequenced material: CD4+ T cells sorted from blood. This chain uses TRBV20-1 with TRBJ1-2; weak D call: TRBD1 (6 bases). The CDR3 DNA reads as TGCAGTGCCCCTCAGGGGAACTATGGCTACACCTTC. Translation: CSAPQGNYGYTF.